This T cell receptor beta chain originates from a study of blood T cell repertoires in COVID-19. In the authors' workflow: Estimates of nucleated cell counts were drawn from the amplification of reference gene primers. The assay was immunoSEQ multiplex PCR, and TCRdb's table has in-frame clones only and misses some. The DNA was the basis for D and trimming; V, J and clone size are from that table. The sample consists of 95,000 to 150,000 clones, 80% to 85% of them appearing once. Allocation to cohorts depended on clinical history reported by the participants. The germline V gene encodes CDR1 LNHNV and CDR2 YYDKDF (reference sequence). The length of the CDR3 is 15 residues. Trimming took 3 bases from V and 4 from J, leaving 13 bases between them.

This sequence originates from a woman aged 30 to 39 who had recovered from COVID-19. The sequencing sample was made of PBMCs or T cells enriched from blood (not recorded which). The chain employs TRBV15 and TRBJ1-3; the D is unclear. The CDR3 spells CATSSSLALGNTIYF. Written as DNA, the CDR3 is TGTGCCACCAGCAGCAGCCTAGCCCTCGGAAACACCATATATTTT.